These T cell receptor beta chains were read from a single sample in a study of cytomegalovirus exposure and HLA in healthy donors. This table comes from immunoSEQ multiplex PCR, and its TCRdb copy is limited to in-frame clones, with some not included. This sample's clone table lists about 150,000 clones. The sequencing input was PBMCs. These receptors were collected from a woman in her forties or fifties in good health and CMV-seronegative. Both conserved end residues are part of each CDR3. A D gene is named only where the DNA matches it firmly.

D	J	V	DNA	CDR3
NA	TRBJ2-5	TRBV5-1	TGCGCCAGCAGCAAGGGGGAAGGGCCCCAAGAGACCCAGTACTTC	CASSKGEGPQETQYF
TRBD1	TRBJ2-5	TRBV19	TGTGCCAGTAGTATCACCTCGTATGTGGGGACAGGGCAAGAGACCCAGTACTTC	CASSITSYVGTGQETQYF
NA	TRBJ2-7	TRBV11-3	TGTGCCAGCAGCTTAGGCGGTAACCACGAGCAGTACTTC	CASSLGGNHEQYF
TRBD1	TRBJ1-4	TRBV30	TGTGCCTGGTCGGGACAGGGAGGTGAAAAACTGTTTTTT	CAWSGQGGEKLFF
NA	TRBJ1-5	TRBV28	TGTGCCAGCAGTCTCCTTAATCTTGGGCGTTTAGGCAATCAGCCCCAGCATTTT	CASSLLNLGRLGNQPQHF
TRBD1	TRBJ1-1	TRBV6-6	TGTGCCAGCGGAACCGGGAGTTCAGGGGGGACTGAAGCTTTCTTT	CASGTGSSGGTEAFF
NA	TRBJ1-4	TRBV23-1	TGCGCCAGCAGTCAGAGACAGGTCCTTAATGAAAAACTGTTTTTT	CASSQRQVLNEKLFF
TRBD1	TRBJ1-5	TRBV19	TGTGCCAGTAGACAGGGGAATCAGCCCCAGCATTTT	CASRQGNQPQHF
NA	TRBJ1-5	TRBV9	TGTGCCAGCAGCGTAGACGGACACGTCAATCAGCCCCAGCATTTT	CASSVDGHVNQPQHF
TRBD1	TRBJ1-1	TRBV30	TGTGCCTGGAGGGGACAGATGAACACTGAAGCTTTCTTT	CAWRGQMNTEAFF
NA	TRBJ1-4	TRBV2	TGTGCCAGCACGGCGGAGGTTGGTGAAAAACTGTTTTTT	CASTAEVGEKLFF
NA	TRBJ2-7	TRBV6-1	TGTGCCAGCAGTGTCAGGGAAGGCGAGCAGTACTTC	CASSVREGEQYF
TRBD2	TRBJ2-7	TRBV9	TGTGCCAGCAGCGCCGGGGCCCTGGCGGGAGCGGGCCACGAGCAGTACTTC	CASSAGALAGAGHEQYF
NA	TRBJ1-5	TRBV28	TGTGCCAGCACCATCCCTTGGGAGGGCAATCAGCCCCAGCATTTT	CASTIPWEGNQPQHF
TRBD1	TRBJ1-1	TRBV6-5	TGTGCCAGCAGTTACTGGGACAGCGGCACTGAAGCTTTCTTT	CASSYWDSGTEAFF
NA	TRBJ1-2	TRBV5-6	TGTGCCAGCAGCGCGGCAGGGGTCCCCCTAACTTATGGCTACACCTTC	CASSAAGVPLTYGYTF
NA	TRBJ2-2	TRBV11-2	TGTGCCAGCAGCTTAACTAGTTCCGGGGAGCTGTTTTTT	CASSLTSSGELFF
TRBD1	TRBJ2-7	TRBV7-6	TGTGCCAGCAGCTTAAACTCGATAGGGGGCCACGAGCAGTACTTC	CASSLNSIGGHEQYF
TRBD1	TRBJ1-2	TRBV30	TGTGCCACTAACAGGGGAGGCTATGGCTACACCTTC	CATNRGGYGYTF
NA	TRBJ2-3	TRBV4-2	TGTGCCAGCAGCCAAGCAGGGGACCCAGATACGCAGTATTTT	CASSQAGDPDTQYF
TRBD1	TRBJ2-1	TRBV6-4	TGTGCCAGCGGACAGGGGCTTGGATATGAGCAGTTCTTC	CASGQGLGYEQFF
TRBD2	TRBJ2-7	TRBV4-1	TGCGCCAGCAGCCAAGATACGGAGGGGTATGGTAGCGGGAGGGCGAGGGAGCAGTACTTC	CASSQDTEGYGSGRAREQYF
NA	TRBJ2-5	TRBV5-6	TGTGCCAGCAGCTTGGGAGTGTATGGGGGGGCAGAGACCCAGTACTTC	CASSLGVYGGAETQYF
TRBD1	TRBJ2-6	TRBV10-3	TGTGCCATCTTCCCTACAGGGGGCGACTCTGGGGCCAACGTCCTGACTTTC	CAIFPTGGDSGANVLTF
TRBD1	TRBJ1-1	TRBV28	TGTGCCAGCAGCGACAGGGGGCGAGGCACTGAAGCTTTCTTT	CASSDRGRGTEAFF
NA	TRBJ2-2	TRBV9	TGTGCCAGCAGCGGTACTAGTATGAGCGGGGAGCTGTTTTTT	CASSGTSMSGELFF
NA	TRBJ2-1	TRBV5-1	TGCGCCAGCAGCAGAAAGGGGGGGCTCGGAGATGAGCAGTTCTTC	CASSRKGGLGDEQFF
NA	TRBJ1-5	TRBV7-8	TGTGCCAGCAACTACAATCAGCCCCAGCATTTT	CASNYNQPQHF
NA	TRBJ2-7	TRBV30	TGTGCCTGGAAACCTCCAGTCTCCTACGAGCAGTACTTC	CAWKPPVSYEQYF
NA	TRBJ2-1	TRBV7-3	TGTGCCAGCAGCTTTGGCGGGAAGAATGAGCAGTTCTTC	CASSFGGKNEQFF
NA	TRBJ1-1	TRBV5-6	TGTGCCAGCAGCTCCCCGGGGGGCTTCACTGAAGCTTTCTTT	CASSSPGGFTEAFF
NA	TRBJ2-5	TRBV4-2	TGTGCCAGCAGCCAAGTGCAGGGTAAGGGGGAGACCCAGTACTTC	CASSQVQGKGETQYF
NA	TRBJ1-2	TRBV7-9	TGTGCCAGCAGCTTAGAACGGTTCTATGGCTACACCTTC	CASSLERFYGYTF
TRBD1	TRBJ1-3	TRBV30	TGTGCCTGGAGAGATGCGACAGGGAGTGGAAACACCATATATTTT	CAWRDATGSGNTIYF
NA	TRBJ1-1	TRBV6-5	TGTGCCAGCAGTTACTCGGGTGGAGGCGGGGGACACGAAGCTTTCTTT	CASSYSGGGGGHEAFF
NA	TRBJ2-1	TRBV6-5	TGTGCCATCACCGCAGAGGGTACCAATGAGCAGTTCTTC	CAITAEGTNEQFF
TRBD2	TRBJ2-2	TRBV5-1	TGCGCCAGCTCCTTCACCGGGACTAGCGGGGGGAACACCGGGGAGCTGTTTTTT	CASSFTGTSGGNTGELFF
TRBD1	TRBJ1-2	TRBV7-8	TGTGCCAGCAGCTTAGGGAGGGGGCGCAACGCCCTCTATGGCTACACCTTC	CASSLGRGRNALYGYTF
TRBD1	TRBJ2-3	TRBV5-1	TGCGCCAGCAGCGGCACGACAGGGATCACAGATACGCAGTATTTT	CASSGTTGITDTQYF
NA	TRBJ2-7	TRBV18	TGTGCCAGCTCCCCGCTGGGTAGCGTGGAGTCCTACGAGCAGTACTTC	CASSPLGSVESYEQYF
NA	TRBJ2-6	TRBV30	TGTGCCTGGGGGCGTTCTGGGGCCAACGTCCTGACTTTC	CAWGRSGANVLTF
NA	TRBJ1-2	TRBV4-2	TGTGCCAGCAGCCAAGAAGTAAGAGGCGGGGGCGGCTACACCTTC	CASSQEVRGGGGYTF
NA	TRBJ1-1	TRBV30	TGTGCCTGGAGTCCCCCGCGCCCTACTGAAGCTTTCTTT	CAWSPPRPTEAFF